These 16 T cell receptor beta chains were all obtained from the same sample, sequenced in a study of T cell responses to AZD1222 COVID-19 vaccine. Profiling relied on immunoSEQ multiplex PCR, and the TCRdb table lists in-frame clones only, not all of them. The sample lists roughly 150,000 clones; around nine tenths were seen once. Sequenced material: peripheral blood, taken on day 0 of AZD1222 vaccination. Every receptor here comes from an adult in good health.

The V call is TRBV23-1, the J call TRBJ2-3, with D perhaps matching TRBD2 (7 bases). TRBV23-1 is treated as an ORF (open reading frame) with a function not yet certain. CDR3 length equals 17 residues. Trimming removed 4 bases at V and 0 bases at J, with 17 bases between. This CDR3 is CASSLGRGGESTDTQYF. In DNA, the CDR3 is TGCGCCAGCAGTCTCGGAAGAGGGGGGGAAAGCACAGATACGCAGTATTTT.

This chain links TRBV28 with TRBJ1-5; D unclear. Trimming removed 6 bases at V and 3 bases at J, with 9 bases between. The CDR3 has 13 residues. Germline V CDR1 and CDR2: MDHEN, SYDVKM. The CDR3 loop reads CASRSQINQPQHF. For the CDR3, the DNA is TGTGCCAGCAGATCACAGATCAATCAGCCCCAGCATTTT.

The gene calls are TRBV5-8 and TRBJ2-1, with D possibly called TRBD1 or TRBD2 (5 bases each). V lost 1 base to trimming and J lost 6 bases, with 8 bases between them. Per germline, CDR1 SGHTS and CDR2 YDEGEE. The CDR3 has 13 amino acids. CDR3 DNA sequence: TGTGCCAGCAGCTTGCCAGGGACCAATGAGCAGTTCTTC. Translation: CASSLPGTNEQFF.

This sequence joins TRBV4-2 and TRBJ2-7, with 8 bases fitting TRBD2. This CDR3 is built from 17 residues. Germline V gene data show CDR1 as LGHNA and CDR2 as YNFKEQ. J gave up 0 bases and V 4 bases, and 11 bases lay outside the gene matches. DNA of the CDR3: TGTGCCAGCAGCCTCAGGGCTTACAGCGGGAGCTCCTACGAGCAGTACTTC. It is translated as CASSLRAYSGSSYEQYF.

The gene calls are TRBV6-1 and TRBJ1-2, with D possibly TRBD1 on 6 matching bases. Germline assignment: CDR1 MNHNS and CDR2 SASEGT. Trimming removed 5 bases at V and 2 bases at J, with 12 bases between. This CDR3 is built from 14 residues. The CDR3 protein is CASSQWTVNYGYTF. The CDR3 DNA is TGTGCCAGCAGTCAATGGACAGTAAACTATGGCTACACCTTC.

This rearrangement joins TRBV5-6 to TRBJ1-4; 7 positions match TRBD1. From germline, CDR1 is SGHDT and CDR2 YYEEEE. Trimming took 2 bases from V and 5 from J; bases not matched to a gene: 3. The CDR3 has 14 amino acids. Written as DNA, the CDR3 is TGTGCCAGCAGCTTTGGGGACAGAAATGAAAAACTGTTTTTT. It specifies CASSFGDRNEKLFF. Drawing the rest from reference TRBV5-6 and TRBJ1-4, the complete variable domain is DAGVTQSPTHLIKTRGQQVTLRCSPKSGHDTVSWYQQALGQGPQFIFQYYEEEERQRGNFPDRFSGHQFPNYSSELNVNALLLGDSALYLCASSFGDRNEKLFFGSGTQLSVL.

This chain uses TRBV7-2 with TRBJ1-2; 10 nucleotides match TRBD1. This CDR3 has 16 amino acids. CDR1 SGHTA and CDR2 FQGNSA come from the germline V gene. The junction had 12 bases not matched to a gene; V was cut back by 4 bases and J by 7 bases. The CDR3 DNA sequence: TGTGCCAGCAGCTCGCACCCCGGGACAGGGGCGATTGGCTACACCTTC. Its protein product is CASSSHPGTGAIGYTF.

The chain is built from TRBV27 and TRBJ1-6, with D tentatively TRBD1 (6 bases). From germline, CDR1 is MNHEY and CDR2 SMNVEV (reference sequence). The CDR3 totals 18 residues. The V end lost 6 bases, the J end lost 2 bases, and 20 bases lay between the germline ends. CDR3 DNA sequence: TGTGCCAGCAGACTAGACGGGACACTTCGGCCCTATAATTCACCCCTCCACTTT. This gives the protein CASRLDGTLRPYNSPLHF.

The chain is built from TRBV6-4 and TRBJ2-6, with a tentative D call TRBD1 (5 bases). The CDR3 is made up of 16 amino acids. Trimming shortened V by 3 bases and J by 0 bases, and 9 bases separated the two germline ends. From germline, CDR1 is MRHNA and CDR2 SNTAGT. Written as DNA, the CDR3 is TGTGCCAGCAGTGAAACAGGTTCCTCTGGGGCCAACGTCCTGACTTTC. Translating gives CASSETGSSGANVLTF.

The rearrangement joins TRBV19 to TRBJ2-1, with 12 bases that match TRBD1. The V and J ends lost 7 bases and 2 bases, in that order; junction bases with no gene match: 12. Germline V gene lookup returns CDR1 LNHDA and CDR2 SQIVND (reference sequence). The CDR3 runs 18 residues. CDR3 nucleotides: TGTGCCAGTACCCCGGGACAGGGGGCCCCTTCGGCCTACAATGAGCAGTTCTTC. As protein: CASTPGQGAPSAYNEQFF.

CDR3 sequence reads: CASSWGQGSDYGYTF. The CDR3 bases are TGTGCCAGCTCATGGGGACAGGGGAGCGACTATGGCTACACCTTC. J is TRBJ1-2 and V is TRBV18; 10 bases map to TRBD1. The CDR3 is made up of 15 amino acids. In germline, CDR1 is KGHSH, CDR2 LQKENI. V shed 5 bases, J shed 3 bases, and the junction held 6 bases outside the gene matches.

This clone was recorded once. The CDR3 loop is CASTSGWGNTIYF. CDR3 coding DNA: TGTGCCAGCACATCAGGGTGGGGAAACACCATATATTTT. The V call is TRBV5-6, the J call TRBJ1-3; tentative D call: TRBD1 (5 bases). The V end was cut by 6 bases, the J end by 4 bases, with 11 bases between. The CDR3 totals 13 residues. Germline CDR1 SGHDT, CDR2 YYEEEE.

The chain has TRBV11-3 and TRBJ1-1; D gene uncertain. The V gene's germline CDR1 is SGHNT and CDR2 YENEEA. The CDR3 runs to 13 residues. V lost 2 bases to trimming and J lost 4 bases, with 8 bases between them. The CDR3 reads CASSLYVGTEAFF. The CDR3 DNA reads as TGTGCCAGCAGCTTATATGTGGGCACTGAAGCTTTCTTT.

The count of this clone is one. This chain joins TRBV18 and TRBJ2-3; no reliable D call. Looked up from germline, CDR1 is KGHSH and CDR2 is LQKENI. This CDR3 is 12 amino acids long. The V and J ends lost 3 bases and 5 bases respectively, with 6 bases between them. CDR3 sequence reads: CASSPNQDTQYF. CDR3 sequence (DNA): TGTGCCAGCTCACCGAATCAAGATACGCAGTATTTT.

This clone appeared once. V and J are TRBV6-6 and TRBJ2-1, with 7 bases aligning to TRBD2. CDR3 size: 19 residues. Germline assignment: CDR1 MNHNY and CDR2 SVGAGI (reference sequence). After removal of 5 bases from V and 0 bases from J, the junction contained 16 bases not matched to a gene. CDR3 DNA: TGTGCCAGCAGTCAGGTCTCTAGCGGCTCTTACAGCTCCTACAATGAGCAGTTCTTC. Amino acid sequence: CASSQVSSGSYSSYNEQFF.

This chain links TRBV20-1 with TRBJ2-7, with unresolved D. The germline gives CDR1 DFQATT, CDR2 SNEGSKA (reference sequence). The CDR3 is 11 amino acids. DNA of the CDR3: TGCAGCCCGAGAGTCGCCGACGAGCAGTACTTC. Its protein product is CSPRVADEQYF.